This TCR beta chain was sequenced in a study of blood T cell repertoires in COVID-19. The wider study: Samples representing acute and convalescent COVID-19 were sourced from the United States, Italy and Spain. T cells, B-cell-depleted T cells, or PBMCs provided the cDNA or gDNA that served as material.

Original processing notes: Reference gene primers were amplified, and this amplification served to estimate nucleated cell counts. Repertoires were generated with immunoSEQ multiplex PCR, while TCRdb's copy carries only in-frame clones and drops some. The V and J calls and the clone size are those of that table, but D and trimming were determined from the DNA. The sample carries about half a million clones, approximately 85% recorded once. Germline values: CDR1 SGHTA, CDR2 FQGTGA. This CDR3 spans 14 amino acids. V was clipped by 2 bases and J by 3 bases, with 11 bases between them. As to this clone: This specimen includes other DNA sequences encoding the same CDR3.

The receptor comes from a human donor in a cohort sampled during active COVID-19. Sequenced sample: peripheral blood. J is TRBJ2-7 and V is TRBV7-3; the D is unclear. The CDR3 is CASSLDGGVYEQYF. The CDR3 bases are TGTGCCAGCAGCTTAGACGGCGGAGTCTACGAGCAGTACTTC. Drawing the rest from reference TRBV7-3 and TRBJ2-7, the complete variable domain is GAGVSQTPSNKVTEKGKYVELRCDPISGHTALYWYRQSLGQGPEFLIYFQGTGAADDSGLPNDRFFAVRPEGSVSTLKIQRTERGDSAVYLCASSLDGGVYEQYFGPGTRLTVT.